These T cell receptor beta chains were read from a single sample in a study of long-term antiretroviral therapy in people with HIV. Produced via immunoSEQ multiplex PCR; TCRdb's table is partial and in-frame only. Of tens of thousands of clones listed, about 86% are singletons. The sequences come from unsorted PBMCs, collected about 2.6 years after starting antiretroviral therapy. The receptor set was obtained from a middle-aged man with HIV. Both conserved end residues are part of each CDR3. D genes are given only for firm matches. A row's size may be missing; if present it is once, few, many or a size class.

size	V	J	length	D	DNA	CDR3
-	TRBV7-3	TRBJ1-1	13	-	TGTGCCAGCAGGCGACAACCGAACACTGAAGCTTTCTTT	CASRRQPNTEAFF
-	TRBV19	TRBJ1-1	13	-	TGTGCCAGTAACCCTCCACGCGGAGAGGGGGCTTTCTTT	CASNPPRGEGAFF
-	TRBV19	TRBJ1-1	14	TRBD1	TGTGCCAGTACCAGGGACAGCCTTGGGACTGAAGCTTTCTTT	CASTRDSLGTEAFF
-	TRBV7-6	TRBJ1-2	14	TRBD1	TGTGCCAGCAGTCCGGGACAGGCGGGCTATGGCTACACCTTC	CASSPGQAGYGYTF
-	TRBV5-4	TRBJ2-3	15	-	TGTGCCAGCAGCTTGGAAGCAGGGGGCACAGATACGCAGTATTTT	CASSLEAGGTDTQYF
-	TRBV7-8	TRBJ2-5	14	-	TGTGCCAGCAGCTTTGACAGGCCAGGGGAGACCCAGTACTTC	CASSFDRPGETQYF
-	TRBV2	TRBJ2-4	20	TRBD1	TGTGCCAGCAGTGAAGCGGGACGGACAGGGGGGTTGCGAGCCAAAAACATTCAGTACTTC	CASSEAGRTGGLRAKNIQYF
few	TRBV30	TRBJ1-2	11	-	TGTGCCTTCTTACCCACCGGAAGCTACACCTTC	CAFLPTGSYTF
-	TRBV2	TRBJ2-5	13	-	TGTGCCAGCAGTGAACGGCAGCAAGAGACCCAGTACTTC	CASSERQQETQYF
-	TRBV7-2	TRBJ2-2	17	TRBD2	TGTGCCAGCAGCTTAGCGGGGACTAGCGCGAGGACCGGGGAGCTGTTTTTT	CASSLAGTSARTGELFF
-	TRBV10-3	TRBJ2-7	15	TRBD1	TGTGCCATCAGCCCCTCCGGGACAGGGAGTCTCGAGCAGTACTTC	CAISPSGTGSLEQYF
-	TRBV7-7	TRBJ1-1	13	-	TGTGCCAGCAGCTTAAGGACGGACACTGAAGCTTTCTTT	CASSLRTDTEAFF
-	TRBV13	TRBJ2-7	14	-	TGTGCCAGCAGCTTAGGCCATTTTAACTACGAGCAGTACTTC	CASSLGHFNYEQYF